Sequencing of this T cell receptor beta chain was carried out in a study of control samples from healthy donors and cancer patients. This table comes from immunoSEQ multiplex PCR, and its TCRdb copy is limited to in-frame clones, with some not included. The sample lists more than 95,000 clones, roughly 84% occurring once. Germline assignment: CDR1 SGHTS and CDR2 YDEGEE. The length of the CDR3 is 15 residues. Trimming took 1 base from V and 3 from J, leaving 13 bases between them. This clonotype was sampled from a man aged 18 to 29 in good health. The V and J genes are TRBV5-8 and TRBJ1-1; D remains ambiguous. The sample consisted of blood. The CDR3 sequence: CASSLIGPADTEAFF. The CDR3 DNA reads as TGTGCCAGCAGCTTGATCGGACCGGCAGACACTGAAGCTTTCTTT.